The sequence of this TCR beta chain was determined in a study of T cell changes during pregnancy in multiple sclerosis. Profiling relied on immunoSEQ multiplex PCR, and the TCRdb table lists in-frame clones only, not all of them. The sample includes about 77,000 clones, just over 90% seen only once; the top ten take about 2.5%. Trimming cost V 4 bases and J 4 bases; bases outside gene matches: 10. The CDR3 runs to 18 residues. Germline-derived CDR1 and CDR2 are SGHAT and FQNNGV. The chain has TRBV11-2 and TRBJ2-7, with 16 bases matching TRBD2. This material consisted of peripheral blood, taken after pregnancy. This sequence originates from a female donor in good health, enrolled as a control in a pregnancy study. The CDR3 here is CASSYKVGLAGGKYEQYF. CDR3 coding DNA: TGTGCCAGCAGCTACAAGGTGGGACTAGCGGGGGGGAAATACGAGCAGTACTTC.